One T cell receptor beta chain is described in this entry. The data were obtained in a study of blood T cell repertoires in COVID-19. For the study at large: The United States, Italy and Spain provided the acute and convalescent COVID-19 samples. T cells, B-cell-depleted T cells, or PBMCs provided the cDNA or gDNA that served as material.

How the authors handled the data: Estimation of nucleated cell counts was performed using reference gene primer amplification. The protocol was immunoSEQ multiplex PCR, while the TCRdb copy is restricted to in-frame clones and leaves out a portion. The D gene and trimming were derived from the DNA, and the V and J assignments and clone size from that table. The repertoire holds tens of thousands of clones, about 90% seen once, with roughly 5.2% in the top ten. CDR1 and CDR2 (germline): LNHDA, SQIVND (reference sequence). V was clipped by 5 bases and J by 2 bases; unmatched bases: 3. The CDR3 loop spans 15 amino acids.

Sequenced input: peripheral blood. This sequence originates from a human donor in a cohort sampled during active COVID-19. The V call is TRBV19, the J call TRBJ2-1; 10 bases are shared with TRBD2. CDR3 sequence reads: CASSWTSGTYNEQFF. CDR3 in DNA: TGTGCCAGTAGTTGGACTAGCGGTACCTACAATGAGCAGTTCTTC.